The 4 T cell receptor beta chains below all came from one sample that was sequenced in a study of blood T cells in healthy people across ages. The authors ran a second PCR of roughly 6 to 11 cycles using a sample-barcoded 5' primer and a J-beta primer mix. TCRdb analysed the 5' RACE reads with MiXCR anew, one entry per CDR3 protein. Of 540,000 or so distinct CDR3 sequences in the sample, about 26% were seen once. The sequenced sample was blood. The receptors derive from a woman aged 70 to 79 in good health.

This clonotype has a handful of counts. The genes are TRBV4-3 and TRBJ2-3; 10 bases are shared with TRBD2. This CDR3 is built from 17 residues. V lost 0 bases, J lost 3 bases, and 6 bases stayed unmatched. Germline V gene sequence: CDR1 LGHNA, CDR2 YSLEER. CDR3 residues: CASSQDQRTSGTDTQYF. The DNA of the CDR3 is TGCGCCAGCAGCCAAGATCAGAGGACTAGCGGAACAGATACGCAGTATTTT.

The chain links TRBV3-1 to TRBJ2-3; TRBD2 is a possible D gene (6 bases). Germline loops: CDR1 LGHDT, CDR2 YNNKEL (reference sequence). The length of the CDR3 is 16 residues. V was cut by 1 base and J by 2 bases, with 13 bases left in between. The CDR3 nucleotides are TGTGCCAGCAGCCAAGGGGGACGGGGGTTCACAGATACGCAGTATTTT. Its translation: CASSQGGRGFTDTQYF.

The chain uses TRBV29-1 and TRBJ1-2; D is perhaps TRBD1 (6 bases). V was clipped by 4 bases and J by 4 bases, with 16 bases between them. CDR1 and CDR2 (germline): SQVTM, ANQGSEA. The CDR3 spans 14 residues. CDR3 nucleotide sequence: TGCAGCGTTGCACTTCTAGGGGGTGGCTATGGCTACACCTTC. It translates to CSVALLGGGYGYTF.

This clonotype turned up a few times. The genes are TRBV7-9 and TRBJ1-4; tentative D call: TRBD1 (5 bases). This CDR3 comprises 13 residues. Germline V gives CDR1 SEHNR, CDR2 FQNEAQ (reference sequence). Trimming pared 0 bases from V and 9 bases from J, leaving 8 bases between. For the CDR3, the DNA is TGTGCCAGCAGCTTAGCAGAGGGACAAAAACTGTTTTTT. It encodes CASSLAEGQKLFF.